The T cell receptor (beta chain) described here comes from a study of blood T cell repertoires in COVID-19 (dated by TCRdb to about 2020). Broadly, across the study: Samples from collaborators originated in the United States, Italy and Spain and spanned both the acute and convalescent phases of COVID-19. The material from the prospective study consisted of cDNA or gDNA derived from T cells, B-cell-depleted T cells, or PBMCs. Deeply sampled blood TCRbeta repertoires from subjects exposed to, actively infected with, or recovered from COVID-19 were included in the dataset. The repertoires were made available in a free public database intended to serve as a resource for research on the immune response to SARS-CoV-2. Samples came from the ongoing ImmuneRACE study (first 160 participants) plus 1,254 subjects from 6 global collaborators. The sample metadata nearly always contained a de-identified subject ID, COVID-19 status, age in years and sex. Where HLA class I and class II types were available, the types were taken from metadata supplied by the sample provider, not from assay-based typing.

A note on this clone: This receptor's antigen is unknown. No base qualities exist here, and no much larger clone lies one base off it.

Another Seattle source contributed samples from volunteer blood donors who had recovered from COVID-19. The collaborating institutions used their own protocols to collect whole blood in K2EDTA tubes. For TCRbeta analysis, collaborators shipped samples as frozen whole blood, isolated PBMCs, or DNA extracted from either of those sample types. Results and caveats for the whole study, not just this receptor: The quantity of clinical and demographic metadata differed by source and by participant and was supplied without curation.

The germline V gene specifies MRHNA as CDR1 and SNTAGT as CDR2. The CDR3 holds 15 amino acids from the cysteine to the phenylalanine. Only the CDR3 DNA stays, 45 bases, in frame from base 1. The V end loses 3 bases and the J end loses 0 bases, and a stretch of 9 bases separates them. The immunoSEQ Assay, a bias-controlled multiplex PCR, was used to amplify TCRbeta CDR3 regions from genomic DNA. In the authors' own workflow: The number of nucleated cells in each sample was estimated from the amplification of reference gene primers within the assay. Sequence reads were collapsed and filtered to measure the absolute abundance of every unique TCRbeta CDR3 rearrangement. For each sample, productive Simpson clonality was calculated as the square root of Simpson's diversity index across productive rearrangements. TCRdb mirrors the immuneACCESS table, restricted to in-frame sequences. Some clones are absent from its copies; in checked studies, under half trace to an unresolved V gene, and the reason for the others is unknown. V and J calls and clone size are copied from that table; D and trimming were computed from the DNA. For this sample there are about 130,000 clones; more than 75% appear just once. The ten largest clones add up to approximately 11% of the sample.

Sequencing used peripheral blood. This sequence originates from a man between 60 and 75 years old who had recovered from COVID-19. The chain is made from TRBV6-4 and TRBJ2-1, with TRBD1 tentatively as D gene (6 bases match). The CDR3 region has the sequence CASSEQGLSYNEQFF. The bases read TGTGCCAGCAGTGAACAGGGTCTCTCCTACAATGAGCAGTTCTTC.